This T cell receptor (beta chain) was sequenced in a study of T cell responses to AZD1222 COVID-19 vaccine. Study details: Second-dose schedules of about 4 or about 12 weeks were combined.

CDR1 is MNHEY, CDR2 SVGAGI, per germline. V lost 6 bases, J lost 4 bases, and 12 bases lay in between. The CDR3 is 13 residues long. TCRdb keeps only in-frame clones here, not all; method: immunoSEQ multiplex PCR. Of more than 100,000 clones listed, roughly 90% are singletons. Points on this clone: Its matching antigen is unknown.

General study results and limits: Donors were largely white British and mainly female; clonal diversity was possibly underestimated. After the peak T cell response, and only then, were repertoires sampled.

The origin of this receptor is an adult in good health. The sample was peripheral blood, taken on day 0 of AZD1222 vaccination. The J gene is TRBJ2-5, the V gene TRBV6-5; D call uncertain. The CDR3, as DNA: TGTGCCAGCAGATATGGAGAGGTAGAGACCCAGTACTTC. As protein: CASRYGEVETQYF.